Many counts were recorded for the clone carrying this T cell receptor beta chain. Antigen: not known. These data come from a study of early T cells in non-severe SARS-CoV-2 infection. Study information: Sequencing of bulk RNA from unsorted whole blood was done, without chain pairing. Overall study findings and caveats: Anti-spike CD8 responses were favored by VDJdb matching, which missed private and CD4 specificities.

Unique molecular identifiers tagged individual cDNA molecules. TCRdb called the 5' RACE reads again in MiXCR, with one record for every CDR3 protein. The profile covers some 80,000 distinct CDR3 sequences, with around 15% appearing a single time and approximately 1.3% taken by the ten largest. The CDR3 runs to 13 residues. CDR1 and CDR2 (germline): DFQATT, SNEGSKA (reference sequence). J was trimmed by 5 bases and V by 5 bases; bases with no gene match: 8. Sequenced material: whole blood. This chain connects TRBV20-1 to TRBJ2-7, with 8 bases lining up with TRBD1. This TCR was sampled from an adult who was a healthcare worker with PCR-confirmed SARS-CoV-2 infection or an uninfected control (not recorded which). For the CDR3, the DNA is TGCAGTGCTCCCTCAGGGGGCATTCACGAGCAGTACTTC. Its protein is CSAPSGGIHEQYF.